This record covers a single TCR delta chain. The CDR3 is made up of 18 amino acids. V lost 4 bases and J 1 base, leaving 16 bases between the germline ends. Germline V lookup: CDR1 GEAIGNYY, CDR2 EKD. TCRdb re-called the RT-PCR reads using CATT. In the table there are some 4,500 delta-chain clones, about 15% of which are singletons. The source of the sample is a study of gamma-delta T cells after stem cell transplantation. The chain recombines TRDV2 with TRDJ3; the D is unclear. Sequenced material: gamma-delta T cells. This clonotype was sampled from a human donor. It is not recorded whose cells these are; they may come from a transplant donor. CDR3: CACDPVLTISWDTRQMFF. CDR3 coding DNA: TGTGCCTGTGATCCTGTACTGACTATTTCCTGGGACACCCGACAGATGTTTTTC.